One and the same sample provided the 7 T cell receptor beta chains below, sequenced in a study of blood T cell repertoires in COVID-19. TCRdb's table, derived via immunoSEQ multiplex PCR, lists solely in-frame clones and lacks some. This table has roughly 200,000 clones, 80% to 90% appearing once. Sequenced sample: peripheral blood. The receptor set was obtained from a human donor with active or convalescent COVID-19. The donor label of this sample is uncertain.

V gene TRBV6-5 combines with J gene TRBJ1-6; D is ambiguous. Germline CDR1 is MNHEY and CDR2 is SVGAGI. Trimming pared 6 bases from V and 0 bases from J, leaving 6 bases between. The CDR3 loop spans 14 amino acids. CDR3 in DNA: TGTGCCAGCAGAGAGAGCTCCTATAATTCACCCCTCCACTTT. This sequence encodes CASRESSYNSPLHF.

The CDR3 loop is CASSPRTGKIRGYTF. The CDR3 DNA follows: TGTGCCAGCAGCCCCCGGACAGGGAAGATTAGGGGCTACACCTTC. This chain uses TRBV21-1 with TRBJ1-2; the table's D call of TRBD1 was not tested on the DNA. TRBV21-1 is reported as a pseudogene. The CDR3 has 15 residues.

The chain couples TRBV3-1 (or the pseudogene TRBV3-2) to TRBJ2-7; TRBD1 matches 7 bases. V lost 5 bases, J lost 4 bases, and 8 bases stayed unmatched. The CDR3 has 14 residues. Germline V gene data show CDR1 as LGHDT and CDR2 as YNNKEL (reference sequence). CDR3 amino acids: CASSSTGVPYEQYF. The CDR3 nucleotides are TGTGCCAGCAGCAGTACAGGGGTTCCTTACGAGCAGTACTTC.

This clone was recorded once. The chain uses TRBV2 and TRBJ1-4; D gene ambiguous. The CDR3 extends over 11 amino acids. V lost 10 bases and J 8 bases, leaving 11 bases between the germline ends. Germline CDR1 and CDR2: SNHLY and FYNNEI. The DNA of the CDR3 is TGTGCCAACCTTCGGGGAGAAAAACTGTTTTTT. This sequence encodes CANLRGEKLFF.

The rearrangement joins TRBV5-6 to TRBJ1-1; weak D call: TRBD1 (6 bases). Trimming removed 3 bases at V and 0 bases at J, with 12 bases between. Per germline, CDR1 SGHDT and CDR2 YYEEEE. The CDR3 sequence is 15 residues long. The CDR3 nucleotides read TGTGCCAGCAGCTCACAGGGTCACATGAACACTGAAGCTTTCTTT. Protein sequence: CASSSQGHMNTEAFF.

This clone was recorded a few times. The chain combines TRBV27 with TRBJ1-2; D gene uncertain. The CDR3 contains 14 residues. The V end lost 6 bases, the J end lost 0 bases, and 11 bases lay between the germline ends. CDR1 and CDR2 from the germline V gene are MNHEY and SMNVEV (reference sequence). The CDR3 region is CASSYDGANYGYTF. The CDR3 nucleotides read TGTGCCAGCAGCTATGACGGAGCTAACTATGGCTACACCTTC.

The chain is built from TRBV5-6 and TRBJ2-5, with 10 nucleotides matching TRBD1. Germline loops: CDR1 SGHDT, CDR2 YYEEEE. V shed 3 bases, J shed 5 bases, and the junction held 7 bases outside the gene matches. The CDR3 totals 15 residues. The CDR3 region has the DNA TGTGCCAGCAGCTCCGGGACAGGGGCGCAGGAGACCCAGTACTTC. This sequence encodes CASSSGTGAQETQYF.